This T cell receptor beta chain was captured in a study of T cell responses to AZD1222 COVID-19 vaccine. Some clones are missing from TCRdb's copy, which holds only in-frame ones; the method was immunoSEQ multiplex PCR. This sample has 100,000 to 150,000 clones; 89% occur once, and the top ten carry roughly 4.2%. There are 14 residues in the CDR3. V was trimmed by 0 bases and J by 6 bases, leaving 12 bases between them. From germline, CDR1 is LNHNV and CDR2 YYDKDF (reference sequence). The TCR comes from an adult in good health. The rearrangement uses TRBV15 and TRBJ2-7; possibly TRBD1 for D (5 bases). Material: peripheral blood, obtained on day 0 of AZD1222 vaccination. In DNA form, the CDR3 reads TGTGCCACCAGCAGAGATCAGGGTTCCGGCGAGCAGTACTTC. Encoded protein: CATSRDQGSGEQYF.